Listed here are 32 T cell receptor beta chains from one sample, sequenced in a study of T cell responses to AZD1222 COVID-19 vaccine. Using immunoSEQ multiplex PCR, the repertoire was profiled, and TCRdb retains in-frame clones only, with some absent. The sample carries over 110,000 clones, about nine tenths recorded once. The starting material was peripheral blood, obtained 28 days after the second AZD1222 dose. The receptor set was obtained from an adult who received the AZD1222 COVID-19 vaccine.

V usage is TRBV2 and J usage is TRBJ2-2; a possible D gene is TRBD2 (6 bases). This CDR3 region has 16 residues. Germline CDR1 reads SNHLY; CDR2 reads FYNNEI. V lost 7 bases and J 2 bases, leaving 17 bases between the germline ends. CDR3 coding DNA: TGTGCCAGCAACCGAGGGGCTAGCGTAAACACCGGGGAGCTGTTTTTT. This sequence encodes CASNRGASVNTGELFF.

The rearrangement links TRBV6-2 or TRBV6-3 to TRBJ2-7, with D perhaps matching TRBD2 (6 bases). Germline lookup yields CDR1 MNHEY and CDR2 SVGEGT. V dropped 4 bases and J dropped 3 bases, with 22 bases sitting between them. The CDR3 runs 17 residues. The CDR3 is CASSSAGTRFAIYEQYF. The CDR3 DNA is TGTGCCAGCAGTTCCGCCGGGACTCGTTTTGCGATCTACGAGCAGTACTTC.

This chain links TRBV5-1 with TRBJ2-3, with TRBD2 matching over 14 bases. With 4 bases clipped from V and 1 base from J, the junction kept 8 bases outside the gene matches. The CDR3 is 18 amino acids. Germline CDR1 is SGHRS and CDR2 is YFSETQ. This CDR3 reads CASSGGLAGGARTDTQYF. CDR3 nucleotides: TGCGCCAGCAGCGGAGGACTAGCGGGAGGTGCGCGCACAGATACGCAGTATTTT. Filled out from reference TRBV5-1 and TRBJ2-3, the complete variable domain reads KAGVTQTPRYLIKTRGQQVTLSCSPISGHRSVSWYQQTPGQGLQFLFEYFSETQRNKGNFPGRFSGRQFSNSRSEMNVSTLELGDSALYLCASSGGLAGGARTDTQYFGPGTRLTVL.

The CDR3 DNA reads as TGCGCCAGCAGCCAAGACTGGGGCCGGGGGACCCAGTACTTC. Residues: CASSQDWGRGTQYF. The chain carries TRBV4-3 and TRBJ2-5, with D perhaps TRBD1 or TRBD2 (5 bases each). The CDR3 has 14 residues. The V gene's germline CDR1 is LGHNA and CDR2 YSLEER. V lost 0 bases to trimming and J lost 7 bases, with 12 bases between them.

This clone was detected only once. The chain recombines TRBV27 with TRBJ1-4; 7 bases are shared with TRBD1. The CDR3 contains 18 residues. From germline, CDR1 is MNHEY and CDR2 SMNVEV (reference sequence). The V gene end was trimmed by 2 bases and the J gene end by 4 bases; junction bases not matched to a gene: 13. The CDR3 protein is CASSLKPPGQVLNEKLFF. CDR3 in DNA: TGTGCCAGCAGTTTAAAACCCCCAGGACAGGTCCTTAATGAAAAACTGTTTTTT.

This sequence joins TRBV27 and TRBJ1-5; tentatively, D is TRBD1 (5 bases). Deletions cut 7 bases from V and 2 bases from J, with 15 bases between. The CDR3 is 15 residues long. Germline CDR1 MNHEY, CDR2 SMNVEV (reference sequence). The CDR3 here is CASTNHGGGNQPQHF. The CDR3 DNA is TGTGCCAGCACTAATCATGGGGGGGGCAATCAGCCCCAGCATTTT.

The chain is built from TRBV6-1 and TRBJ1-5; D is unresolved. This CDR3 has 15 amino acids. Trimming left V 6 bases short and J 7 bases short, with 19 bases between. Germline lookup yields CDR1 MNHNS and CDR2 SASEGT. CDR3 amino acids: CASRETGGNKQPQHF. As DNA, the CDR3 is TGTGCCAGCAGGGAAACCGGAGGAAATAAGCAGCCCCAGCATTTT.

The chain has TRBV27 and TRBJ1-5, with D unresolved. Trimming took off 2 bases at V and 4 bases at J, with 9 bases between the two ends. This CDR3 contains 14 residues. Germline loops: CDR1 MNHEY, CDR2 SMNVEV (reference sequence). CDR3 DNA sequence: TGTGCCAGCAGTTTACGGGAGGGTAATCAGCCCCAGCATTTT. Residues: CASSLREGNQPQHF.

The chain joins TRBV27 to TRBJ1-1; D is possibly TRBD1 (6 bases). There are 14 residues in the CDR3. Germline V gene sequence: CDR1 MNHEY, CDR2 SMNVEV (reference sequence). V was pared by 7 bases and J by 8 bases, with 20 bases between. The CDR3 sequence is CASTRQGGMGEAFF. CDR3 nucleotides: TGTGCCAGCACCCGACAAGGGGGGATGGGGGAAGCTTTCTTT.

The rearrangement joins TRBV7-2 to TRBJ2-7, with D perhaps assigned TRBD1 or TRBD2 (5 bases each). The CDR3 is 14 residues long. From germline, CDR1 is SGHTA and CDR2 FQGNSA. Trimming left V 1 base short and J 9 bases short, with 16 bases between. DNA for the CDR3: TGTGCCAGCAGCTTAGATGGGACCCCACTGGGGCAGTACTTC. Translation gives CASSLDGTPLGQYF.

V usage is TRBV5-1 and J usage is TRBJ2-3; D might be TRBD2 (5 bases). The CDR3 runs 13 residues. V lost 4 bases and J 2 bases, leaving 8 bases between the germline ends. Looked up from germline, CDR1 is SGHRS and CDR2 is YFSETQ. Written as DNA, the CDR3 is TGCGCCAGCAGCAAACGGGACACAGATACGCAGTATTTT. The encoded protein is CASSKRDTDTQYF. Using reference TRBV5-1 and TRBJ2-3 for the parts outside the CDR3, the full variable domain is KAGVTQTPRYLIKTRGQQVTLSCSPISGHRSVSWYQQTPGQGLQFLFEYFSETQRNKGNFPGRFSGRQFSNSRSEMNVSTLELGDSALYLCASSKRDTDTQYFGPGTRLTVL.

The chain carries TRBV6-1 and TRBJ2-3; D remains ambiguous. The germline V gene encodes CDR1 MNHNS and CDR2 SASEGT. This CDR3 contains 15 residues. The V end was cut by 3 bases, the J end by 5 bases, with 15 bases between. CDR3 sequence (DNA): TGTGCCAGCAGTGAGGAAACGGCAGGCAGAGATACGCAGTATTTT. It is translated as CASSEETAGRDTQYF.

The J gene is TRBJ2-7, the V gene TRBV11-2, with 8 bases matching TRBD2. Trimming at V came to 1 base and at J to 7 bases, leaving 9 bases not matched to a gene. This CDR3 comprises 15 residues. Germline V gene lookup returns CDR1 SGHAT and CDR2 FQNNGV. The CDR3 loop is CASSLGSGGSREQYF. DNA for the CDR3: TGTGCCAGCAGCTTAGGCTCGGGGGGGAGTCGGGAGCAGTACTTC.

This chain uses TRBV27 with TRBJ1-1; weak D call: TRBD1 (6 bases). This CDR3 spans 17 amino acids. The V gene's germline CDR1 is MNHEY and CDR2 SMNVEV (reference sequence). V dropped 8 bases and J dropped 3 bases, with 25 bases sitting between them. CDR3 in amino acids: CASSPMVGGGLDTEAFF. In DNA form, the CDR3 reads TGTGCCAGCTCCCCCATGGTCGGGGGCGGGTTGGACACTGAAGCTTTCTTT.

The CDR3 bases are TGTGCCAGCAGCTTGTCTCCCGCGTCGTCCTACAATGAGCAGTTCTTC. It specifies CASSLSPASSYNEQFF. This chain uses TRBV7-3 with TRBJ2-1; the D is unclear. The length of the CDR3 is 16 residues. Germline CDR1 is SGHTA and CDR2 is FQGTGA. V lost 3 bases to trimming and J lost 1 base, with 13 bases between them.

J is TRBJ2-1 and V is TRBV11-2; TRBD2 agrees at 9 bases. Germline V gene lookup returns CDR1 SGHAT and CDR2 FQNNGV. V was clipped by 5 bases and J by 2 bases; unmatched bases: 7. The length of the CDR3 is 16 residues. The CDR3, as DNA: TGTGCCAGCAGCCCCCGGACTAGCGTCACCTACAATGAGCAGTTCTTC. This encodes CASSPRTSVTYNEQFF.

The chain uses TRBV13 and TRBJ2-1; 9 bases fit TRBD2. CDR3 length: 14 residues. The germline CDR1 and CDR2 sequences are PRHDT and FYEKMQ (reference sequence). V lost 9 bases and J lost 3; bases outside the gene matches: 6. The CDR3 DNA follows: TGTGCCAGTAAGAGGCGGGAGGGCTACAATGAGCAGTTCTTC. Protein: CASKRREGYNEQFF.

As DNA, the CDR3 is TGTGCCAGCAGCCCTAACCAGGGCGGCTCCTACAATGAGCAGTTCTTC. Protein product: CASSPNQGGSYNEQFF. The gene calls are TRBV11-1 and TRBJ2-1, with TRBD1 as a possible D gene (5 bases). The CDR3 runs 16 residues. V lost 5 bases and J lost 0, with 14 bases in between. Germline V gene lookup returns CDR1 SGHAT and CDR2 FQDESV (reference sequence).

This sequence joins TRBV15 and TRBJ2-2; D may be TRBD1 or TRBD2 (5 bases each). The V gene's germline CDR1 is LNHNV and CDR2 YYDKDF (reference sequence). The CDR3 is made up of 16 amino acids. Trimming stripped 4 bases from V and 0 bases from J, with 12 bases between. In DNA, the CDR3 is TGTGCCACCAGCAAGGGACGGGCGACGAACACCGGGGAGCTGTTTTTT. Translated: CATSKGRATNTGELFF. The full variable domain, rest sourced from reference TRBV15 and TRBJ2-2, is DAMVIQNPRYQVTQFGKPVTLSCSQTLNHNVMYWYQQKSSQAPKLLFHYYDKDFNNEADTPDNFQSRRPNTSFCFLDIRSPGLGDTAMYLCATSKGRATNTGELFFGEGSRLTVL.

The chain joins TRBV28 to TRBJ2-1; D tentatively reads TRBD1 or TRBD2 (6 bases each). The CDR3 is 19 residues long. The V gene's germline CDR1 is MDHEN and CDR2 SYDVKM. Trimming left V 7 bases short and J 3 bases short, with 28 bases between. This chain's CDR3 is CASNPSRGNRDTSYNEQFF. The CDR3, as DNA: TGTGCCAGCAACCCAAGCCGGGGGAACCGGGACACAAGCTACAATGAGCAGTTCTTC.

This clone was counted between two and nine times. The rearrangement links TRBV7-9 to TRBJ1-1, with D hard to call. In germline, CDR1 is SEHNR, CDR2 FQNEAQ (reference sequence). The CDR3 has 14 amino acids. With 1 base removed from V and 3 bases from J, the gap between germline ends came to 9 bases. The CDR3 DNA reads as TGTGCCAGCAGCTTAGATTGGGAATACACTGAAGCTTTCTTT. Amino acid sequence: CASSLDWEYTEAFF.

The chain joins TRBV5-4 to TRBJ1-1; D remains ambiguous. Germline V gene lookup returns CDR1 SGHNT and CDR2 YYREEE (reference sequence). With 3 bases removed from V and 0 bases from J, the gap between germline ends came to 6 bases. The CDR3 is made up of 13 amino acids. The CDR3 region is CASSSTVNTEAFF. The CDR3 DNA reads as TGTGCCAGCAGCTCAACGGTGAACACTGAAGCTTTCTTT.

The chain couples TRBV5-6 to TRBJ1-6; D gene uncertain. The CDR3 is made up of 12 amino acids. Deletions cut 0 bases from V and 10 bases from J, with 5 bases between. The germline V gene has CDR1 SGHDT and CDR2 YYEEEE. The CDR3 bases are TGTGCCAGCAGCTTGGTCGAGTCACCCCTCCACTTT. As protein: CASSLVESPLHF.

The J gene is TRBJ2-5, the V gene TRBV2; D perhaps matches TRBD2 (6 bases). Trimming took 6 bases from V and 0 from J, leaving 14 bases between them. The CDR3 spans 15 residues. CDR1 is SNHLY and CDR2 is FYNNEI in the germline V gene. CDR3 loop: CASSSRGGDQETQYF. CDR3 sequence (DNA): TGTGCCAGCAGCTCTAGGGGCGGGGACCAAGAGACCCAGTACTTC.

V gene TRBV7-3 combines with J gene TRBJ1-1; D unclear. From germline, CDR1 is SGHTA and CDR2 FQGTGA. This CDR3 contains 15 residues. V was cut by 1 base and J by 4 bases, with 13 bases left in between. CDR3 DNA sequence: TGTGCCAGCAGCTTAAGTGGAGGGCCTGGCACTGAAGCTTTCTTT. It is translated as CASSLSGGPGTEAFF.

The chain employs TRBV6-6 and TRBJ1-4; 8 nucleotides line up with TRBD1. The germline CDR1 and CDR2 sequences are MNHNY and SVGAGI (reference sequence). Trimming removed 7 bases from V and 7 bases from J; junction bases left unmatched: 11. This CDR3 spans 15 amino acids. CDR3 coding DNA: TGTGCCAGCACCCCGGGACAGGCCGAGGGTGAAAAACTGTTTTTT. Translation gives CASTPGQAEGEKLFF.

The V call is TRBV18, the J call TRBJ1-4, with D unclear. This CDR3 has 15 amino acids. Trimming removed 0 bases from V and 7 bases from J, with 12 bases in between. Germline loops: CDR1 KGHSH, CDR2 LQKENI. As DNA, the CDR3 is TGTGCCAGCTCACCACCGGGAGGCGGCGGTGAAAAACTGTTTTTT. Amino acids: CASSPPGGGGEKLFF.

The chain links TRBV18 to TRBJ2-3; a possible D gene is TRBD2 (5 bases). Germline lookup yields CDR1 KGHSH and CDR2 LQKENI. V shed 4 bases and J shed 2 bases, with 13 bases lying between them. The CDR3 has 15 residues. The CDR3 protein is CASSQQAVVTDTQYF. The CDR3 DNA is TGTGCCAGCTCACAGCAAGCGGTAGTCACAGATACGCAGTATTTT. The full variable domain, in which reference TRBV18 and TRBJ2-3 provide the parts outside the CDR3, is NAGVMQNPRHLVRRRGQEARLRCSPMKGHSHVYWYRQLPEEGLKFMVYLQKENIIDESGMPKERFSAEFPKEGPSILRIQQVVRGDSAAYFCASSQQAVVTDTQYFGPGTRLTVL.

The V gene is TRBV2, the J gene TRBJ2-7; D might be TRBD1 (6 bases). The V end was cut by 1 base, the J end by 0 bases, with 7 bases between. Germline CDR1 and CDR2: SNHLY and FYNNEI. The CDR3 totals 14 residues. The CDR3 loop reads CASSEGDISYEQYF. The CDR3 DNA is TGTGCCAGCAGTGAAGGGGACATCTCCTACGAGCAGTACTTC.

The gene calls are TRBV30 and TRBJ1-6; D possibly corresponds to TRBD1 (6 bases). Between the trimmed V and J ends, which lost 4 bases and 7 bases, there was a span of 14 bases. Germline loops: CDR1 GTSNPN, CDR2 SVGIG (reference sequence). The CDR3 sequence is 14 residues long. The CDR3 region has the DNA TGTGCCTGGACCCGGGGGCCCGTCAATTCACCCCTCCACTTT. Its translation is CAWTRGPVNSPLHF.

This sequence joins TRBV10-3 and TRBJ2-2, with a possible D match to TRBD1 (6 bases). This CDR3 has 15 residues. Germline V lookup: CDR1 ENHRY, CDR2 SYGVKD. V lost 3 bases, J lost 5 bases, and 13 bases lay in between. CDR3 sequence: CAISDLGARTGELFF. The CDR3 DNA reads as TGTGCCATCAGTGATTTGGGGGCGAGGACCGGGGAGCTGTTTTTT.

This rearrangement joins TRBV10-1 to TRBJ2-1; 7 nucleotides match TRBD2. The germline V gene encodes CDR1 WNHNN and CDR2 SYGVQD (reference sequence). The CDR3 length is 14 residues. With V trimmed by 4 bases and J by 9 bases, 9 bases remained unmatched. The DNA for the CDR3 is TGCGCCAGCAGTGCTATGGCGGGAGCAGGTGAGCAGTTCTTC. Its translation: CASSAMAGAGEQFF.